A single sample is the source of the 22 T cell receptor beta chains below, sequenced in a study of T cell responses to AZD1222 COVID-19 vaccine. Profiling relied on immunoSEQ multiplex PCR, and the TCRdb table lists in-frame clones only, not all of them. There are about 150,000 clones in the sample; around 90% occur only once, and 2% to 3% lies in the top ten. This sample comprised peripheral blood, obtained on day 0 of AZD1222 vaccination. Every receptor here comes from an adult in good health.

This rearrangement joins TRBV7-9 to TRBJ1-1, with D hard to call. Germline CDR1 reads SEHNR; CDR2 reads FQNEAQ (reference sequence). The ends were cut back, 3 bases at V and 1 base at J, with 15 bases in the middle. There are 16 residues in the CDR3. The CDR3 DNA reads TGTGCCAGCAGCTTGTGGAGGGCCCGTACGAACACTGAAGCTTTCTTT. Its protein product is CASSLWRARTNTEAFF.

The chain uses TRBV4-1 and TRBJ1-2; 7 bases agree with TRBD1. Trimming took 1 base from V and 3 from J; bases not matched to a gene: 2. The CDR3 spans 14 residues. Germline values: CDR1 MGHRA, CDR2 YSYEKL. The DNA for the CDR3 is TGCGCCAGCAGCCAAGGGGGACAGTACTATGGCTACACCTTC. As protein: CASSQGGQYYGYTF.

DNA of the CDR3: TGTGCCAGCAGCTTACAGGGCTACACCGGGGAGCTGTTTTTT. Translating gives CASSLQGYTGELFF. The V gene is TRBV7-2, the J gene TRBJ2-2; possibly TRBD1 for D (5 bases). The germline V and J ends were trimmed by 2 bases and 3 bases, with 7 bases remaining between them. Germline CDR1 SGHTA, CDR2 FQGNSA. The CDR3 runs 14 residues.

This chain connects TRBV11-2 to TRBJ2-5; TRBD2 matches 8 bases. Trimming removed 3 bases from V and 5 bases from J; junction bases left unmatched: 8. The germline V gene has CDR1 SGHAT and CDR2 FQNNGV. The CDR3 is 15 residues long. CDR3 DNA sequence: TGTGCCAGCAGCTTTAGAGCGGGAGTGGGGGAGACCCAGTACTTC. This translates into CASSFRAGVGETQYF.

The chain couples TRBV9 to TRBJ1-1; D is unclear. Germline CDR1 is SGDLS and CDR2 is YYNGEE. V lost 0 bases and J lost 1, with 7 bases in between. The CDR3 runs to 14 residues. For the CDR3, the DNA is TGTGCCAGCAGCGTAGGGGGAGAGAACACTGAAGCTTTCTTT. This codes for CASSVGGENTEAFF.

The rearrangement uses TRBV11-2 and TRBJ1-3; TRBD1 agrees at 8 bases. V lost 5 bases to trimming and J lost 4 bases; unmatched junction nucleotides: 4. CDR3 length: 14 amino acids. CDR1 and CDR2 (germline): SGHAT, FQNNGV. CDR3 sequence reads: CASSADRGGNTIYF. The CDR3 DNA reads as TGTGCCAGCAGCGCCGACAGGGGCGGAAACACCATATATTTT.

The chain employs TRBV5-5 and TRBJ1-2; D perhaps matches TRBD1 (5 bases). The CDR3 contains 14 residues. The V gene's germline CDR1 is SGHKS and CDR2 YYEKEE (reference sequence). V lost 7 bases and J 4 bases, leaving 17 bases between the germline ends. DNA of the CDR3: TGTGCCAGCGCCACTCCAGGGAATTCCTATGGCTACACCTTC. It translates to CASATPGNSYGYTF.

The gene calls are TRBV10-2 and TRBJ2-7, with D perhaps matching TRBD1 or TRBD2 (5 bases each). The V gene's germline CDR1 is WSHSY and CDR2 SAAADI. The CDR3 extends over 13 amino acids. V dropped 6 bases and J dropped 2 bases, with 11 bases sitting between them. The CDR3: CASRGVGTYEQYF. The DNA of the CDR3 is TGCGCCAGCAGGGGGGTTGGGACCTACGAGCAGTACTTC.

This chain connects TRBV7-3 to TRBJ2-2; no clear D. The CDR3 sequence is 14 residues long. The germline gives CDR1 SGHTA, CDR2 FQGTGA. Trimming took off 5 bases at V and 0 bases at J, with 7 bases between the two ends. The CDR3 DNA sequence: TGTGCCAGCAGCGTCGGATCGAACACCGGGGAGCTGTTTTTT. Translation gives CASSVGSNTGELFF.

The rearrangement links TRBV19 to TRBJ2-7; D possibly matches TRBD1 or TRBD2 (5 bases each). The germline gives CDR1 LNHDA, CDR2 SQIVND (reference sequence). The CDR3 runs to 15 residues. V lost 5 bases, J lost 2 bases, and 16 bases lay in between. CDR3 sequence (DNA): TGTGCCAGTAGTTCAACAGGAGGATGGACCTACGAGCAGTACTTC. Encoded protein: CASSSTGGWTYEQYF.

The chain links TRBV30 to TRBJ2-2; unclear D gene. The germline gives CDR1 GTSNPN, CDR2 SVGIG (reference sequence). This CDR3 spans 15 amino acids. Trimming left V 0 bases short and J 3 bases short, with 11 bases between. This CDR3 is CAWSVVPGHTGELFF. CDR3 DNA sequence: TGTGCCTGGAGTGTAGTACCAGGTCACACCGGGGAGCTGTTTTTT.

The chain combines TRBV5-4 with TRBJ1-2, with 8 nucleotides matching TRBD1. The CDR3 consists of 15 residues. Germline V gene data show CDR1 as SGHNT and CDR2 as YYREEE (reference sequence). J was trimmed by 7 bases and V by 4 bases; bases with no gene match: 12. In DNA form, the CDR3 reads TGTGCCAGCAGCCGCCGTACCCAGGGGGCTGGTGGCTACACCTTC. It yields the protein CASSRRTQGAGGYTF.

The chain carries TRBV30 and TRBJ1-2; D possibly corresponds to TRBD1 (5 bases). Germline CDR1 is GTSNPN and CDR2 is SVGIG (reference sequence). Deletions cut 3 bases from V and 4 bases from J, with 15 bases between. The CDR3 extends over 14 amino acids. CDR3 nucleotide sequence: TGTGCCTGGAGACTATTGGGGGGGGGCTATGGCTACACCTTC. Protein: CAWRLLGGGYGYTF.

This chain links TRBV11-2 with TRBJ1-1, with 8 nucleotides matching TRBD1. Per the germline V gene, CDR1 is SGHAT and CDR2 is FQNNGV. The CDR3 runs to 15 residues. V lost 6 bases to trimming and J lost 3 bases; unmatched junction nucleotides: 9. CDR3 sequence reads: CASRYRGQGYTEAFF. The CDR3 DNA sequence: TGTGCCAGCAGATATAGAGGACAGGGATACACTGAAGCTTTCTTT.

The J gene is TRBJ2-7, the V gene TRBV2; D not certain. CDR3 length equals 12 residues. V lost 2 bases and J lost 5, with 7 bases in between. Germline V gene sequence: CDR1 SNHLY, CDR2 FYNNEI. CDR3 nucleotides: TGTGCCAGCAGTGAAAACAGACACGAGCAGTACTTC. Translating gives CASSENRHEQYF.

The genes are TRBV27 and TRBJ1-1; D is undetermined. V was clipped by 4 bases and J by 1 base, with 7 bases between them. The CDR3 runs to 13 residues. Germline CDR1 MNHEY, CDR2 SMNVEV (reference sequence). This CDR3 reads CASSSWGNTEAFF. The CDR3, as DNA: TGTGCCAGCAGTTCGTGGGGGAACACTGAAGCTTTCTTT.

This rearrangement joins TRBV2 to TRBJ2-7, with 8 bases matching TRBD1. V was pared by 4 bases and J by 6 bases, with 14 bases of the junction left unmatched. Germline CDR1 is SNHLY and CDR2 is FYNNEI. The CDR3 is made up of 16 amino acids. CDR3: CASSAGRGQGTFEQYF. CDR3 nucleotides: TGTGCCAGCAGTGCGGGACGCGGACAGGGTACCTTCGAGCAGTACTTC.

The chain joins TRBV19 to TRBJ1-1; D is uncertain. V was clipped by 5 bases and J by 10 bases, with 17 bases between them. This CDR3 region has 13 residues. Per the germline V gene, CDR1 is LNHDA and CDR2 is SQIVND (reference sequence). This CDR3 reads CASSSRTVEGAFF. The CDR3 nucleotides read TGTGCCAGTAGTTCCCGGACGGTGGAGGGAGCTTTCTTT. Using reference TRBV19 and TRBJ1-1 for the parts outside the CDR3, the full variable domain is DGGITQSPKYLFRKEGQNVTLSCEQNLNHDAMYWYRQDPGQGLRLIYYSQIVNDFQKGDIAEGYSVSREKKESFPLTVTSAQKNPTAFYLCASSSRTVEGAFFGQGTRLTVV.

In nucleotides, the CDR3 is TGTGCCACCGACGTCCGGGCGGGAAACACTGAAGCTTTCTTT. Translated, it gives CATDVRAGNTEAFF. This chain joins TRBV19 and TRBJ1-1; D remains ambiguous. CDR1 LNHDA and CDR2 SQIVND come from the germline V gene (reference sequence). V was cut by 10 bases and J by 2 bases, with 17 bases left in between. The CDR3 has 14 amino acids. The full variable domain, its missing parts supplied by reference TRBV19 and TRBJ1-1, is DGGITQSPKYLFRKEGQNVTLSCEQNLNHDAMYWYRQDPGQGLRLIYYSQIVNDFQKGDIAEGYSVSREKKESFPLTVTSAQKNPTAFYLCATDVRAGNTEAFFGQGTRLTVV.

This clone was counted a single time. The chain carries TRBV7-2 and TRBJ2-1; TRBD2 matches at 13 bases. CDR3 size: 17 residues. Losses at the gene ends were 5 bases for V and 4 bases for J; bases not matched to a gene: 8. Germline CDR1 is SGHTA and CDR2 is FQGNSA. CDR3 in DNA: TGTGCCAGCAGCCTCGGACTAGCGGGAGCCCTATACAATGAGCAGTTCTTC. Amino acids: CASSLGLAGALYNEQFF.

J is TRBJ2-7 and V is TRBV6-5; D not certain. This CDR3 has 12 residues. Germline lookup yields CDR1 MNHEY and CDR2 SVGAGI. The V end lost 6 bases, the J end lost 3 bases, and 9 bases lay between the germline ends. As DNA, the CDR3 is TGTGCCAGCAGCCGACCACACTACGAGCAGTACTTC. As protein: CASSRPHYEQYF.

This clone is a singleton in its sample. The rearrangement joins TRBV6-1 to TRBJ2-3; the D is unclear. The CDR3 spans 15 residues. The V gene's germline CDR1 is MNHNS and CDR2 SASEGT. V lost 2 bases to trimming and J lost 0 bases, with 9 bases between them. CDR3 amino acids: CASSEQRLSTDTQYF. Written as DNA, the CDR3 is TGTGCCAGCAGTGAACAGAGACTTAGCACAGATACGCAGTATTTT.